A single sample is the source of the 15 T cell receptor beta chains below, sequenced in a study of cytotoxic CD8 clonotypes in ibrutinib-treated CLL. Assay: immunoSEQ multiplex PCR; the TCRdb copy retains only in-frame clones and omits some. The sample records some 300,000 clones, roughly 85% being singletons. The sample consisted of PBMCs, taken before ibrutinib treatment. These TCRs come from a human donor with chronic lymphocytic leukemia.

The CDR3 sequence is CASSRERPYEQYF. DNA of the CDR3: TGTGCCAGCAGTCGGGAGAGGCCCTACGAGCAGTACTTC. This chain uses TRBV4-2 with TRBJ2-7; the D gene is possibly TRBD2 (6 bases). The germline V and J ends were trimmed by 6 bases and 2 bases, with 11 bases remaining between them. Germline V CDR1 and CDR2: LGHNA, YNFKEQ. The CDR3 has 13 residues.

This clone has only one observation. This CDR3 reads CASRPTGTGDHEQYF. DNA of the CDR3: TGTGCCAGCAGACCGACCGGGACAGGGGACCACGAGCAGTACTTC. This rearrangement joins TRBV6-5 to TRBJ2-7; 10 bases are shared with TRBD1. With V trimmed by 6 bases and J by 5 bases, 10 bases remained unmatched. There are 15 residues in the CDR3. Germline CDR1 and CDR2: MNHEY and SVGAGI.

This clone was seen more than once but under ten times. V is TRBV27 and J is TRBJ2-3, with D perhaps matching TRBD1 (6 bases). The CDR3 has 14 residues. Trimming cost V 0 bases and J 5 bases, with 9 bases left between them. CDR1 and CDR2 (germline): MNHEY, SMNVEV (reference sequence). CDR3 nucleotide sequence: TGTGCCAGCAGTTTATCTCCAGGGGTAGATACGCAGTATTTT. Its translation: CASSLSPGVDTQYF.

The chain couples TRBV5-4 to TRBJ2-3; TRBD2 agrees at 8 bases. Losses at the gene ends were 5 bases for V and 1 base for J; bases not matched to a gene: 9. From germline, CDR1 is SGHNT and CDR2 YYREEE (reference sequence). The CDR3 totals 16 residues. CDR3 nucleotide sequence: TGTGCCAGCAGGTCTTGGGAACTAGCGGGCACAGATACGCAGTATTTT. Its protein product is CASRSWELAGTDTQYF.

For the CDR3, the DNA is TGTGCCAGCAGCGCGGGACTAGCGGGAGGGCCTTACGACGAGCAGTACTTC. Protein product: CASSAGLAGGPYDEQYF. V gene TRBV9 combines with J gene TRBJ2-7; 16 bases line up with TRBD2. Germline V gene sequence: CDR1 SGDLS, CDR2 YYNGEE. The CDR3 sequence is 17 residues long. V lost 3 bases and J lost 5; bases outside the gene matches: 8.

The chain links TRBV7-2 to TRBJ2-5, with D possibly matching TRBD2 (5 bases). The ends were cut back, 2 bases at V and 1 base at J, with 8 bases in the middle. CDR1 SGHTA and CDR2 FQGNSA come from the germline V gene. This CDR3 is built from 14 residues. The CDR3 DNA reads TGTGCCAGCAGCTTACGAGGGCCCCAAGAGACCCAGTACTTC. Translating gives CASSLRGPQETQYF. Full variable domain (remainder filled in from reference TRBV7-2 and TRBJ2-5): GAGVSQSPSNKVTEKGKDVELRCDPISGHTALYWYRQSLGQGLEFLIYFQGNSAPDKSGLPSDRFSAERTGGSVSTLTIQRTQQEDSAVYLCASSLRGPQETQYFGPGTRLLVL.

In this sample, this clone turned up a few times. The rearrangement joins TRBV28 to TRBJ2-1; D gene uncertain. The CDR3 has 12 amino acids. The V gene's germline CDR1 is MDHEN and CDR2 SYDVKM. V lost 2 bases and J 6 bases, leaving 5 bases between the germline ends. The CDR3 loop is CASSLPVNEQFF. DNA for the CDR3: TGTGCCAGCAGTTTACCCGTCAATGAGCAGTTCTTC.

The chain employs TRBV5-8 and TRBJ1-5; D not certain. V lost 0 bases, J lost 5 bases, and 12 bases lay in between. The CDR3 sequence is 15 residues long. Germline CDR1 SGHTS, CDR2 YDEGEE. Here the CDR3 reads CASSLGVGVDQPQHF. DNA of the CDR3: TGTGCCAGCAGCTTGGGTGTCGGTGTTGATCAGCCCCAGCATTTT. The full variable domain, its missing parts supplied by reference TRBV5-8 and TRBJ1-5, is EAGVTQSPTHLIKTRGQQATLRCSPISGHTSVYWYQQALGLGLQFLLWYDEGEERNRGNFPPRFSGRQFPNYSSELNVNALELEDSALYLCASSLGVGVDQPQHFGDGTRLSIL.

CDR3 protein: CASSPRSIRSGRAGLNEQYF. As DNA, the CDR3 is TGCGCCAGCAGCCCCCGTTCTATACGCAGCGGGAGGGCCGGTTTGAACGAGCAGTACTTC. The J gene is TRBJ2-7, the V gene TRBV4-3, with 10 bases fitting TRBD2. CDR3 length: 20 amino acids. J gave up 5 bases and V 4 bases, and 23 bases lay outside the gene matches. Germline V gene lookup returns CDR1 LGHNA and CDR2 YSLEER.

The chain has TRBV7-3 and TRBJ2-1, with D hard to call. The CDR3 is made up of 16 amino acids. V was cut by 1 base and J by 0 bases, with 10 bases left in between. Per the germline V gene, CDR1 is SGHTA and CDR2 is FQGTGA. Here the CDR3 DNA reads TGTGCCAGCAGCTTAAACGCGCAAGCCTCCTACAATGAGCAGTTCTTC. Its translation is CASSLNAQASYNEQFF.

The chain uses TRBV4-3 and TRBJ1-4, with 10 bases lining up with TRBD1. V shed 5 bases, J shed 6 bases, and the junction held 3 bases outside the gene matches. In germline, CDR1 is LGHNA, CDR2 YSLEER. The CDR3 loop spans 14 amino acids. The CDR3 here is CASSKTGGDEKLFF. The CDR3 DNA reads as TGCGCCAGCAGCAAGACAGGGGGCGATGAAAAACTGTTTTTT.

This chain connects TRBV2 to TRBJ1-2; 8 bases match TRBD1. Germline CDR1 SNHLY, CDR2 FYNNEI. V dropped 8 bases and J dropped 4; count of bases not matched to a gene: 6. The CDR3 covers 13 residues. CDR3 protein: CASGQGDPYGYTF. CDR3 in DNA: TGTGCCAGCGGACAGGGTGATCCCTATGGCTACACCTTC.

The chain carries TRBV4-2 and TRBJ2-1, with D maybe TRBD2 (5 bases). Trimming stripped 0 bases from V and 13 bases from J, with 19 bases between. The CDR3 is made up of 15 amino acids. The germline gives CDR1 LGHNA, CDR2 YNFKEQ. The CDR3 is CASSQEIGSGLKQFF. The CDR3 coding sequence is TGTGCCAGCAGCCAAGAAATAGGGAGCGGACTTAAACAGTTCTTC.

The gene calls are TRBV11-3 and TRBJ2-3; D unclear. The ends were cut back, 6 bases at V and 0 bases at J, with 7 bases in the middle. Germline lookup yields CDR1 SGHNT and CDR2 YENEEA. This CDR3 comprises 13 residues. CDR3: CASSQQSTDTQYF. The CDR3 nucleotides read TGTGCCAGCAGTCAACAGAGCACAGATACGCAGTATTTT.

The J gene is TRBJ2-2, the V gene TRBV9; 9 bases are a match to TRBD1. J gave up 6 bases and V 6 bases, and 12 bases lay outside the gene matches. Germline CDR1 is SGDLS and CDR2 is YYNGEE. The CDR3 covers 16 residues. The CDR3 DNA is TGTGCCAGCACTCCACAGGGGGCGCTAGTGGCCGGGGAGCTGTTTTTT. Amino acid sequence: CASTPQGALVAGELFF.